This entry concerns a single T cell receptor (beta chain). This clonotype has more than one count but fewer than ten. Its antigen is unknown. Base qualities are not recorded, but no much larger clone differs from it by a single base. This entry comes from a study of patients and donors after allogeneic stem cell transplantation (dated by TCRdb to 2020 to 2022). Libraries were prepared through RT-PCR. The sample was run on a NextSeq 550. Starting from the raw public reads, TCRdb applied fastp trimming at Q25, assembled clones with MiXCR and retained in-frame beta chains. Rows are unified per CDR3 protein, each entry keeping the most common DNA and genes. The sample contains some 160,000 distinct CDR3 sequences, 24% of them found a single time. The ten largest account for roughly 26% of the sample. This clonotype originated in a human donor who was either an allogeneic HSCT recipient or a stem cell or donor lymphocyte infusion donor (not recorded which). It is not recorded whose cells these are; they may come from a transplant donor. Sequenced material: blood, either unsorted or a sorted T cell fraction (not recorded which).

In nucleotides, the sequence is TGTGCCAGCCGAACGGCAAGGAAGTCCACTGAAGCTTTCTTT. Translated, it gives CASRTARKSTEAFF. The chain is made from TRBV12-3 or TRBV12-4 and TRBJ1-1; a confident D gene designation cannot be given. From cysteine to phenylalanine, the CDR3 is 14 amino acids long. Just CDR3 DNA is preserved here, 42 bases in frame from base 1. Deletion took 8 bases off V and 4 bases off J, with a span of 17 bases between the germline ends.